This is a list of T cell receptor beta chains from one sample in a study of T cells in Graves' hyperthyroidism and ophthalmopathy. MiXCR, run by TCRdb on the multiplex PCR reads, gives a single entry per CDR3 protein. This table has around 300,000 distinct CDR3 sequences, about an eighth appearing once. The sequencing sample was made of blood. The receptors here all came from a woman aged 30 to 39 with Graves' hyperthyroidism that later progressed to Graves' ophthalmopathy. Each CDR3 is given with its conserved first and last residue. Each record gives: CDR3 protein, CDR3 DNA, V gene, D gene, J gene, clone size. The D gene is left open where the match is weak. Size values are once, few and many counts, or a class for expanded clones, and some rows have none.

CDR3aa: CASSVGRFGTLAENTDTQYF
CDR3nt: TGTGCCAGCAGCGTAGGTAGGTTCGGGACTCTAGCGGAGAACACAGATACGCAGTATTTT
v_gene: TRBV9
d_gene: TRBD2
j_gene: TRBJ2-3
abundance: -

CDR3aa: CASSDLGGEQFF
CDR3nt: TGTGCCAGCAGTGATCTGGGAGGGGAGCAGTTCTTC
v_gene: TRBV2
d_gene: TRBD2
j_gene: TRBJ2-1
abundance: few

CDR3aa: CAWEWALAKNIRYF
CDR3nt: TGTGCCTGGGAATGGGCCCTGGCCAAAAACATTCGGTACTTC
v_gene: TRBV30
d_gene: -
j_gene: TRBJ2-4
abundance: -

CDR3aa: CASSEVAAGGSEKLFF
CDR3nt: TGTGCCAGCAGTGAAGTGGCGGCAGGGGGAAGTGAAAAACTGTTTTTT
v_gene: TRBV25-1
d_gene: TRBD1
j_gene: TRBJ1-4
abundance: few

CDR3aa: CASSEGRGEEKLFF
CDR3nt: TGTGCCAGCAGTGAAGGCAGGGGCGAGGAAAAACTGTTTTTT
v_gene: TRBV2
d_gene: -
j_gene: TRBJ1-4
abundance: many

CDR3aa: CASSHPSGGRSYNEQFF
CDR3nt: TGCGCCAGCAGCCATCCCAGCGGCGGGAGGTCCTACAATGAGCAGTTCTTC
v_gene: TRBV4-1
d_gene: TRBD2
j_gene: TRBJ2-1
abundance: -

CDR3aa: CASSLGLGSTDTQYF
CDR3nt: TGTGCCAGCAGCTTAGGTTTGGGCAGCACAGATACGCAGTATTTT
v_gene: TRBV13
d_gene: -
j_gene: TRBJ2-3
abundance: many

CDR3aa: CASNGLAGVGNEQYF
CDR3nt: TGTGCCAGCAACGGACTAGCGGGAGTCGGCAACGAGCAGTACTTC
v_gene: TRBV6-1
d_gene: TRBD2
j_gene: TRBJ2-7
abundance: many

CDR3aa: CASSFQGLGNTIYF
CDR3nt: TGTGCCAGCAGTTTCCAGGGGCTGGGAAACACCATATATTTT
v_gene: TRBV28
d_gene: -
j_gene: TRBJ1-3
abundance: many

CDR3aa: CASRGGASGANVLTF
CDR3nt: TGTGCCAGCAGAGGGGGGGCCTCTGGGGCCAACGTCCTGACTTTC
v_gene: TRBV28
d_gene: -
j_gene: TRBJ2-6
abundance: few

CDR3aa: CASSRDEGADTGELFF
CDR3nt: TGTGCCAGCAGCCGAGACGAGGGGGCCGACACCGGGGAGCTGTTTTTT
v_gene: TRBV4-2
d_gene: TRBD1
j_gene: TRBJ2-2
abundance: -

CDR3aa: CASSERAREGSEAFF
CDR3nt: TGTGCCAGCAGTGAAAGGGCCAGGGAGGGTTCTGAAGCTTTCTTT
v_gene: TRBV2
d_gene: -
j_gene: TRBJ1-1
abundance: many

CDR3aa: CASSWAGEAYNSPLHF
CDR3nt: TGTGCCAGCAGCTGGGCTGGGGAGGCCTATAATTCACCCCTCCACTTT
v_gene: TRBV7-2
d_gene: -
j_gene: TRBJ1-6
abundance: many

CDR3aa: CSARGHLTYEQYF
CDR3nt: TGCAGTGCTAGAGGACACCTTACCTACGAGCAGTACTTC
v_gene: TRBV20-1
d_gene: -
j_gene: TRBJ2-7
abundance: many

CDR3aa: CSASGPANTGELFF
CDR3nt: TGCAGTGCTAGCGGCCCTGCCAACACCGGGGAGCTGTTTTTT
v_gene: TRBV20-1
d_gene: -
j_gene: TRBJ2-2
abundance: many

CDR3aa: CASSSLGQGNYEQYF
CDR3nt: TGTGCCAGCAGTTCCCTGGGACAGGGGAACTACGAGCAGTACTTC
v_gene: TRBV6-2/TRBV6-3
d_gene: TRBD1
j_gene: TRBJ2-7
abundance: many

CDR3aa: CASSLESTAYWGRTDTQYF
CDR3nt: TGTGCCAGCAGTTTAGAATCCACTGCCTATTGGGGCCGCACAGATACGCAGTATTTT
v_gene: TRBV12-3/TRBV12-4
d_gene: -
j_gene: TRBJ2-3
abundance: many

CDR3aa: CASYTSGRPQSNF
CDR3nt: TGTGCCAGTTATACTAGCGGGAGGCCTCAATCCAACTTC
v_gene: TRBV7-9
d_gene: TRBD2
j_gene: TRBJ2-5
abundance: -

CDR3aa: CASSFSPGNTEAFF
CDR3nt: TGTGCCAGCAGCTTCTCCCCCGGAAACACTGAAGCTTTCTTT
v_gene: TRBV5-5
d_gene: -
j_gene: TRBJ1-1
abundance: many

CDR3aa: CASSLVPGGNYGYTF
CDR3nt: TGTGCCAGCAGCTTAGTGCCAGGGGGTAACTATGGCTACACCTTC
v_gene: TRBV7-8
d_gene: TRBD1
j_gene: TRBJ1-2
abundance: many

CDR3aa: CAGSSTPGRNEKLFF
CDR3nt: TGTGCCGGATCCTCAACCCCGGGGAGGAATGAAAAACTGTTTTTT
v_gene: TRBV30
d_gene: -
j_gene: TRBJ1-4
abundance: many

CDR3aa: CASSRGLGGISGELFF
CDR3nt: TGTGCCAGCAGTCGGGGTTTAGGCGGGATTAGCGGGGAGCTGTTTTTT
v_gene: TRBV27
d_gene: -
j_gene: TRBJ2-2
abundance: many

CDR3aa: CASSDFGFSHF
CDR3nt: TGTGCCAGCAGTGATTTCGGATTCTCCCACTTC
v_gene: TRBV2
d_gene: -
j_gene: TRBJ1-2
abundance: -

CDR3aa: CSARDSARQDGYTF
CDR3nt: TGCAGTGCTAGGGACTCTGCGAGACAGGACGGCTACACCTTC
v_gene: TRBV20-1
d_gene: -
j_gene: TRBJ1-2
abundance: many